This T cell receptor (beta chain) came from a study of tumor T cells in aggressive B-cell lymphoma listed by TCRdb under 2017. Details on this clone: The antigen it recognizes is unknown. Qualities for individual bases were not recorded, and no much larger clone is one base off.

Spanning cysteine to phenylalanine, the CDR3 consists of 14 amino acids. The DNA shown is the 42-base CDR3, in frame from base 1. In the germline V gene, CDR1 corresponds to SNHLY and CDR2 to FYNNEI. V loses 0 bases of germline sequence and J loses 7 bases, and the interval between the two ends is 12 bases. Libraries came from the immunoSEQ multiplex PCR assay. The immuneACCESS repertoire file appears here via TCRdb, limited to in-frame rearrangements. These files lack a portion of the clones; in checked studies, under half of the deficit traces to unresolved V genes, and the cause of the others is not known. The sample table records roughly 2,700 clones; roughly 85% of these occur just once. The ten largest clones represent 15% of the sample.

The chain is assembled from TRBV2 and TRBJ2-5, with TRBD2 tentatively as D gene (5 bases match). The sequence derives from an adult with diffuse large B cell lymphoma. Some clones in this sample may be carry-over from other donors' samples. Material for sequencing was tumor tissue. The encoded CDR3 is CASSEAVTAGTQYF. In nucleotides, the sequence is TGTGCCAGCAGTGAAGCTGTGACGGCGGGGACCCAGTACTTC.